These T cell receptor beta chains were read from a single sample in a study of beta chain features in type 1 diabetes. Produced via immunoSEQ multiplex PCR; TCRdb's table is partial and in-frame only. The repertoire holds 150,000 to 200,000 clones, with approximately 9.1% as singletons. Sample: central memory CD4+ T cells from blood. The receptors come from a young woman in good health. Each CDR3 is given with its conserved first and last residue. The D gene is left open where the match is weak. Size is omitted from some rows. Given values are once, few, many or a class for expanded clones.

abundance,j_gene,d_gene,v_gene,CDR3aa,CDR3nt
few,TRBJ2-3,TRBD1,TRBV7-8,CASSRPGQGADTQYF,TGCGCCAGCAGCCGACCGGGACAGGGGGCAGATACGCAGTATTTT
few,TRBJ2-7,-,TRBV6-1,CASSEMAAYEQYF,TGTGCCAGCAGTGAAATGGCAGCCTACGAGCAGTACTTC
many,TRBJ2-7,-,TRBV29-1,CSVQTPRGGEQYF,TGCAGCGTACAGACCCCCAGGGGCGGTGAGCAGTACTTC
-,TRBJ1-1,-,TRBV6-5,CASSSGQWNTEAFF,TGTGCCAGCAGTTCTGGACAGTGGAACACTGAAGCTTTCTTT
-,TRBJ2-7,-,TRBV6-6,CASSFLQNYEQYF,TGTGCCAGCAGTTTTTTACAGAACTACGAGCAGTACTTC
few,TRBJ2-1,-,TRBV4-3,CASSQDLAGEQFF,TGCGCCAGCAGCCAAGATTTGGCGGGTGAGCAGTTCTTC
few,TRBJ1-1,-,TRBV7-9,CASREAGATEAFF,TGTGCCAGCAGGGAGGCAGGAGCCACTGAAGCTTTCTTT
-,TRBJ1-3,TRBD1,TRBV7-2,CASSYTGGSGNTIYF,TGTGCCAGCAGCTATACAGGGGGCTCTGGAAACACCATATATTTT
-,TRBJ1-1,TRBD1,TRBV5-1,CASSALRDSGTNTEAFF,TGCGCCAGCAGCGCCCTCCGGGACAGTGGAACGAACACTGAAGCTTTCTTT
few,TRBJ1-2,TRBD1,TRBV11-2,CASSRDSPNYGYTF,TGTGCCAGCAGCCGGGACAGCCCGAACTATGGCTACACCTTC
few,TRBJ2-1,TRBD2,TRBV9,CASSVGTSSFGAGEQFF,TGTGCCAGCAGCGTTGGGACTAGCTCATTCGGGGCCGGTGAGCAGTTCTTC
few,TRBJ2-7,-,TRBV6-1,CAAQRSGSYEQYF,TGTGCCGCCCAGAGGAGCGGATCCTACGAGCAGTACTTC
-,TRBJ2-1,-,TRBV10-3,CAISDPDNEQFF,TGTGCCATCAGTGACCCCGACAATGAGCAGTTCTTC
-,TRBJ1-1,TRBD1,TRBV18,CASSGADRAGTEAFF,TGTGCCAGCTCAGGGGCGGACAGGGCAGGCACTGAAGCTTTCTTT
-,TRBJ2-3,TRBD2,TRBV7-2,CASSLAGGPMDTQYF,TGTGCCAGCAGCTTGGCGGGAGGGCCAATGGATACGCAGTATTTT
-,TRBJ2-7,TRBD2,TRBV28,CASSTRGSGSHEQYF,TGTGCCAGCAGTACCCGGGGTAGCGGGAGCCACGAGCAGTACTTC
few,TRBJ1-5,-,TRBV4-2,CASSQVVDSNQPQHF,TGTGCCAGCAGCCAAGTGGTGGACAGTAATCAGCCCCAGCATTTT
-,TRBJ2-7,TRBD2,TRBV5-1,CASSYGLAAYEQYF,TGCGCCAGCAGCTACGGACTAGCGGCCTACGAGCAGTACTTC
-,TRBJ2-1,TRBD1,TRBV10-2,CACRDRDYNEQFF,TGCGCCTGCCGGGACAGGGACTACAATGAGCAGTTCTTC
-,TRBJ1-1,-,TRBV12-5,CASGGVLSGDTEAFF,TGTGCTAGTGGTGGGGTCCTGTCGGGGGACACTGAAGCTTTCTTT
few,TRBJ1-1,-,TRBV4-1,CASSQRTREITEAFF,TGCGCCAGCAGCCAGCGGACCAGGGAAATCACTGAAGCTTTCTTT
few,TRBJ2-3,-,TRBV11-2,CASSSNRGGGADTQYF,TGTGCCAGCAGCTCCAACCGAGGGGGTGGGGCAGATACGCAGTATTTT
few,TRBJ2-7,-,TRBV18,CASSPRSEQYF,TGTGCCAGCTCACCTCGGAGCGAGCAGTACTTC
-,TRBJ2-7,TRBD1,TRBV14,CASSHSGQLREQYF,TGTGCCAGCAGCCACTCGGGACAGCTTCGGGAGCAGTACTTC
few,TRBJ2-1,TRBD1,TRBV2,CASEGQSYNEQFF,TGTGCCAGCGAGGGACAGTCATACAATGAGCAGTTCTTC
-,TRBJ2-3,TRBD2,TRBV9,CASSVAGGGFQDTQYF,TGTGCCAGCAGCGTCGCGGGGGGGGGATTTCAAGATACGCAGTATTTT
few,TRBJ2-3,TRBD2,TRBV7-9,CASSSSGRSDTQYF,TGTGCCAGCAGCTCCAGCGGGAGGTCAGATACGCAGTATTTT
-,TRBJ2-1,-,TRBV5-1,CASSLVAETYNEQFF,TGCGCCAGCAGCTTGGTGGCGGAAACCTACAATGAGCAGTTCTTC
-,TRBJ2-7,TRBD2,TRBV6-6,CASSSRTGTTREEQYF,TGTGCCAGCAGTTCCCGTACCGGGACTACGCGGGAAGAGCAGTACTTC
few,TRBJ1-5,TRBD1,TRBV7-2,CASSRQGDQPQHF,TGTGCCAGCAGCCGCCAGGGGGATCAGCCCCAGCATTTT
few,TRBJ1-2,-,TRBV15,CATSRPTVYGYTF,TGTGCCACCAGCAGACCGACAGTCTATGGCTACACCTTC
few,TRBJ2-6,-,TRBV5-6,CASSPVLERANVLTF,TGTGCCAGCAGCCCAGTCCTCGAAAGGGCCAACGTCCTGACTTTC